This entry concerns a single T cell receptor (beta chain). Its target is not known. The same CDR3 also results from other DNA sequences found in this sample. It was cDNA, reverse transcribed from extracted RNA, that served as the sequencing template. Profiling relied on immunoSEQ multiplex PCR, and the TCRdb table lists in-frame clones only, not all of them. This sample has more than 90,000 clones, with 55% to 80% found just once. V was clipped by 0 bases and J by 5 bases, with 5 bases between them. Germline lookup yields CDR1 SGHRS and CDR2 YFSETQ. The CDR3 contains 12 residues. These data belong to a study of CD8+ T cells in alopecia areata. Overall study findings and caveats: Lesional tissue from the scalp (especially in alopecia totalis/universalis) showed higher clonality than normal scalp. Patients shared TCRs less clearly than mice did, possibly for HLA-related reasons. Normal skin contains resident alphabeta T cells, and these are also sequenced in scalp samples.

PBMCs, the starting material, were the source of sorted CD4+ and CD8+ T cells. V and J are TRBV5-1 and TRBJ2-5, with unresolved D. The specimen sequenced was CD4+ T cells sorted from blood. This sequence originates from a human donor in good health. CDR3 sequence: CASSLASETQYF. The CDR3 nucleotides read TGCGCCAGCAGCTTGGCCTCGGAGACCCAGTACTTC.